This T cell receptor (beta chain) comes out of a study of blood T cell repertoires in COVID-19. Assay: immunoSEQ multiplex PCR; the TCRdb copy retains only in-frame clones and omits some. Altogether roughly 250,000 clones are present, roughly 86% being singletons, with the ten largest covering approximately 1.5%. CDR3 length equals 13 residues. Germline V CDR1 and CDR2: LGHDT, YNNKEL (reference sequence). V was trimmed by 0 bases and J by 7 bases, leaving 6 bases between them. Participant age was roughly 18 to 95 years, and participants resided in roughly 25 US areas. Either two negative PCRs, clearance, or symptom resolution qualified Cohort 3 donors as recovered.

The sequenced sample consisted of PBMCs or T cells enriched from blood (not recorded which). The sequence derives from a woman between 45 and 65 years old who had recovered from COVID-19. The genes are TRBV3-1 (or the pseudogene TRBV3-2) and TRBJ2-2, with no clear D. CDR3 bases: TGTGCCAGCAGCCAAGATCACAGCGGGGAGCTGTTTTTT. Translation: CASSQDHSGELFF.